This T cell receptor (beta chain) was sequenced for a study of early T cells in non-severe SARS-CoV-2 infection. Overall study context: The study sequenced bulk RNA from unsorted whole blood, with chains unpaired. General study findings and limits: The study's VDJdb matching favored anti-spike CD8 responses and missed private and CD4 specificities.

Attachment of unique molecular identifiers was made to individual cDNA molecules. TCRdb re-called the 5' RACE reads with MiXCR, one entry per CDR3 protein. The table includes approximately 57,000 distinct CDR3 sequences, approximately 12% detected once. This clonotype was observed at least ten times. Its specificity is unknown. V was trimmed by 7 bases and J by 0 bases, leaving 16 bases between them. This CDR3 region has 16 residues. The J gene is TRBJ2-1, the V gene TRBV12-3 or TRBV12-4, with D unclear. The source material was whole blood. This TCR derives from an adult who was a healthcare worker with PCR-confirmed SARS-CoV-2 infection or an uninfected control (not recorded which). CDR3 in amino acids: CASTFKTFSSYNEQFF. CDR3 coding DNA: TGTGCCAGCACCTTTAAGACGTTCAGCTCCTACAATGAGCAGTTCTTC.